These T cell receptor beta chains were read from a single sample in a study of identical twins. TCRdb called the 5' RACE reads again in MiXCR, with one record for every CDR3 protein. Found here are 470,000 or so distinct CDR3 sequences, 20% to 25% of them singletons; the top ten hold over 2.5%. This sample was also put to use in a study of T cells expressing NK-cell markers.

Input material: CD4+ T cells sorted from blood. The receptors come from a woman aged 18-29 years in good health. The CDR3 runs from the conserved cysteine through the conserved F or W. A D gene is named only where the DNA matches it firmly. Clone size is shown for a subset of rows, as once, few, many or a class of expanded clone.

j_call cdr3_length clone_size d_call v_call cdr3_aa cdr3_nt
TRBJ1-1 14 few . TRBV6-1 CASKKGEGTTEAFF TGTGCCAGCAAGAAGGGGGAGGGCACGACTGAAGCTTTCTTT
TRBJ2-7 15 . . TRBV9 CASSVGAESSYEQYF TGTGCCAGCAGCGTAGGGGCTGAAAGCTCCTACGAGCAGTACTTC
TRBJ2-2 11 . . TRBV6-2/TRBV6-3 CASSYFGELFF TGTGCCAGCAGTTATTTCGGGGAGCTGTTTTTT
TRBJ2-7 14 . . TRBV5-1 CASSPRDGAYEQYF TGCGCCAGCAGCCCCCGGGACGGAGCCTACGAGCAGTACTTC
TRBJ2-3 15 few TRBD2 TRBV5-1 CASRERGRLADTQYF TGCGCCAGCAGAGAACGCGGGAGGTTGGCAGATACGCAGTATTTT
TRBJ2-1 15 few TRBD2 TRBV15 CATSIRLAGNNEQFF TGTGCCACCAGCATCCGACTAGCGGGGAACAATGAGCAGTTCTTC
TRBJ1-2 11 few . TRBV12-3/TRBV12-4 CASSLQGGYTF TGTGCCAGCTCCCTTCAAGGTGGCTACACCTTC
TRBJ2-1 15 . TRBD2 TRBV7-2 CASSLGGGGDNEQFF TGTGCCAGCAGCTTAGGGGGCGGGGGGGACAATGAGCAGTTCTTC
TRBJ2-5 12 . . TRBV20-1 CSAPRPSETQYF TGCAGTGCCCCTCGGCCGTCTGAGACCCAGTACTTC
TRBJ2-1 12 many . TRBV24-1 CATSSSSNEQFF TGTGCCACCAGTAGTAGTTCAAATGAGCAGTTCTTC
TRBJ2-1 11 . . TRBV20-1 CSAIIGNEQFF TGCAGTGCCATAATCGGCAATGAGCAGTTCTTC
TRBJ2-2 15 few . TRBV7-2 CASSLAPLGTGELFF TGTGCCAGCAGCTTAGCCCCCCTTGGGACCGGGGAGCTGTTTTTT
TRBJ1-2 15 few . TRBV20-1 CSASLGPHGLGGYTF TGCAGTGCTAGCCTTGGGCCGCATGGGCTCGGTGGCTACACCTTC
TRBJ2-7 13 many TRBD1 TRBV29-1 CSVGDRGSYEQYF TGCAGCGTTGGGGACAGGGGCTCCTACGAGCAGTACTTC
TRBJ2-3 12 . . TRBV20-1 CSARPLVDTQYF TGCAGTGCTAGACCCCTAGTGGATACGCAGTATTTT
TRBJ2-1 14 few TRBD2 TRBV15 CATSRGLADNEQFF TGTGCCACCAGCAGAGGACTAGCGGACAATGAGCAGTTCTTC
TRBJ2-3 14 few . TRBV21-1 CASSKAVGGLGWYF TGTGCCAGCAGCAAAGCGGTAGGGGGGCTCGGATGGTATTTT
TRBJ1-1 14 . . TRBV6-2/TRBV6-3 CASSRIYMNTEAFF TGTGCCAGCAGTCGAATTTATATGAACACTGAAGCTTTCTTT
TRBJ1-5 15 . . TRBV6-1 CASSLWDGRNQPQHF TGTGCCAGCAGTCTGTGGGACGGAAGAAATCAGCCCCAGCATTTT
TRBJ2-3 16 . TRBD2 TRBV7-8 CASSFIAGGPTDTQYF TGTGCCAGCAGCTTCATAGCGGGGGGGCCTACAGATACGCAGTATTTT
TRBJ1-1 13 few . TRBV20-1 CSARGVRNTEAFF TGCAGTGCTAGGGGGGTGCGAAACACTGAAGCTTTCTTT
TRBJ2-7 12 . . TRBV2 CASEQGNYEQYF TGTGCCAGCGAACAGGGAAACTACGAGCAGTACTTC
TRBJ1-3 17 . TRBD1 TRBV3-1 CASSHGTGGRSGNTIYF TGTGCCAGCAGCCACGGGACAGGGGGCAGATCCGGAAACACCATATATTTT
TRBJ2-7 14 few TRBD1 TRBV5-1 CASSRDRGFGEQYF TGCGCCAGCTCCCGGGACAGGGGTTTTGGCGAGCAGTACTTC
TRBJ1-1 15 . TRBD1 TRBV5-1 CASRPTGGQYTEAFF TGCGCCAGCAGACCGACAGGGGGCCAGTACACTGAAGCTTTCTTT
TRBJ1-1 14 . TRBD1 TRBV10-3 CAIAAQGANTEAFF TGTGCCATCGCCGCCCAGGGGGCTAACACTGAAGCTTTCTTT